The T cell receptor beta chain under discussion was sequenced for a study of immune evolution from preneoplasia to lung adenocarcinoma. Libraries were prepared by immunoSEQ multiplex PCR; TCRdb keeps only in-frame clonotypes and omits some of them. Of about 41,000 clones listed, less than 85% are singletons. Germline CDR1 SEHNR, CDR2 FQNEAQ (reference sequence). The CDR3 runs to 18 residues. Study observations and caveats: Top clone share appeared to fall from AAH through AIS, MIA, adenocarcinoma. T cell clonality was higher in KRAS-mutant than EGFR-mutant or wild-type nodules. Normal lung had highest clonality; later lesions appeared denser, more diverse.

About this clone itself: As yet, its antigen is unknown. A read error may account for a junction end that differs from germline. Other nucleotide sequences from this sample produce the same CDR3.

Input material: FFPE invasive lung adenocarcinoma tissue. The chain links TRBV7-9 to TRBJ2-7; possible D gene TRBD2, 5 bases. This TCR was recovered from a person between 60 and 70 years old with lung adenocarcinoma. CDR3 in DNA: TGTGCCAGCAGCTTATCGCATGCTAGCAGGTCCTCCTCCTATGAGCAGTACTTC. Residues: CASSLSHASRSSSYEQYF. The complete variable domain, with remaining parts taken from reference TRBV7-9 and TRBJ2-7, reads DTGVSQNPRHKITKRGQNVTFRCDPISEHNRLYWYRQTLGQGPEFLTYFQNEAQLEKSRLLSDRFSAERPKGSFSTLEIQRTEQGDSAMYLCASSLSHASRSSSYEQYFGPGTRLTVT.